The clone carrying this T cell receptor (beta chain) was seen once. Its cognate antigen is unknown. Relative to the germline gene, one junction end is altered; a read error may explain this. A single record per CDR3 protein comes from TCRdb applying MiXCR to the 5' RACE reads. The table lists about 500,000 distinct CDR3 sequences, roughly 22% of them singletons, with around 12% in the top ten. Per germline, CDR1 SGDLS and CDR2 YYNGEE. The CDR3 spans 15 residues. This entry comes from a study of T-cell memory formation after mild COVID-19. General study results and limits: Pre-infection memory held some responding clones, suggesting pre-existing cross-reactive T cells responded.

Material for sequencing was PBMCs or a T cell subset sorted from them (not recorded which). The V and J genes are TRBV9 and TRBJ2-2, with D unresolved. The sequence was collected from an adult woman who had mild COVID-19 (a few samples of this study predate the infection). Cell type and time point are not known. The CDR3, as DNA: TGTGCCAGAAGCGTAGAAGCTCCGGCGGCCGGGGAGCTGTTTTTT. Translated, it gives CARSVEAPAAGELFF.